Sequencing of this TCR beta chain was carried out in a study of vaccination effects on CD4 cells after COVID-19. Study-wide background: Vaccination followed sampling of two convalescent patients by 16 days and one week respectively.

Generated by immunoSEQ multiplex PCR, the TCRdb table keeps only in-frame clones and is missing some. The sample has tens of thousands of clones; more than 65% are singletons. ViraFEST used viral peptide pools to expand antigen-specific CD4+ T cells before sequencing. After less than twelve days in culture, the CD4+ T cells were isolated. PCR-confirmed SARS-CoV-2 infection occurred in the person between March and December 2020. Points on this clone: The antigen is undetermined.

CDR1 SGHNT and CDR2 YYREEE come from the germline V gene (reference sequence). The CDR3 loop spans 14 amino acids. V was clipped by 2 bases and J by 5 bases, with 11 bases between them. The sequencing here drew on CD4+ T cells from PBMCs cultured with HIV peptides, taken before COVID-19 vaccination. Documented subset: HIV-1 Nef peptide pool negative control/reference culture. The clonotype was recovered from a human donor who had a prior SARS-CoV-2 infection. This sequence joins TRBV5-4 and TRBJ2-1; D gene ambiguous. The CDR3 DNA reads TGTGCCAGCAGCTTAACGGCCGCCAACAATGAGCAGTTCTTC. Translating it yields CASSLTAANNEQFF.